Listed below are T cell receptor beta chains from one sample, sequenced in a study of blood T cell repertoires in COVID-19. Method: immunoSEQ multiplex PCR; TCRdb's copy keeps in-frame clones and lacks some. The data contain around 400,000 clones, about 90% of them singletons. The sample comprised peripheral blood. The receptors originated from a man between 35 and 55 years old with acute or convalescent COVID-19. Each CDR3 is given with its conserved first and last residue. D genes are given only for firm matches. Part of the rows lack a size; the others show once, few, many or a class for expanded clones.

-,-,TRBV7-9,TRBJ2-5,TGTGCCAGCAGCTTAGGCTCCTGGGGGACACGACCGCAAGAGACCCAGTACTTC,CASSLGSWGTRPQETQYF
once,-,TRBV2,TRBJ2-7,TGTGCCAGCAGTACCGGGACACAAGGCTACGAGCAGTACTTC,CASSTGTQGYEQYF
-,TRBD1,TRBV6-5,TRBJ1-2,TGTGCCAGTGACCCTAGGACAGGCCGCGGCTACACCTTC,CASDPRTGRGYTF
-,TRBD1,TRBV5-8,TRBJ2-3,TGTGCCAGCAGCAAAGCAGGGGGAGATACGCAGTATTTT,CASSKAGGDTQYF
-,TRBD1,TRBV29-1,TRBJ2-2,TGCAGCGTCCGGACAGGAGCCGGGGAGCTGTTTTTT,CSVRTGAGELFF
-,-,TRBV4-1,TRBJ2-1,TGCGCCAGCAGCCCAACCTGGCTTAGGGGGGGCTCCTACAATGAGCAGTTCTTC,CASSPTWLRGGSYNEQFF
-,-,TRBV5-6,TRBJ1-2,TGTGCCAGCAGCTTGAGACGGGATCTTGGCTACACCTTC,CASSLRRDLGYTF
-,-,TRBV9,TRBJ2-2,TGTGCCAGCAGCGTAGAGGCGGCCGCCGGGGAGCTGTTTTTT,CASSVEAAAGELFF
-,TRBD2,TRBV3-1/TRBV3-2,TRBJ2-3,TGTGCCAGCGAACTAGCGGGAGGCCCAGATACGCAGTATTTT,CASELAGGPDTQYF
-,TRBD1,TRBV11-2,TRBJ2-7,TGTGCCAGCAGCTTAGAGAGGACAGGGGCGAGCTTTGGGCAGTACTTC,CASSLERTGASFGQYF
-,-,TRBV19,TRBJ2-7,TGTGCCAGTAGTAGAGCGTACGAGCAGTACTTC,CASSRAYEQYF
-,TRBD1,TRBV4-1,TRBJ1-5,TGCGCCAGCAGCCAAGCCCCGGGACAGGGATACAATCAGCCCCAGCATTTT,CASSQAPGQGYNQPQHF
-,TRBD1,TRBV9,TRBJ1-1,TGTGCCAGCAGCGCAGGTACGCCGGGACAGGGGCTAGCTTTCTTT,CASSAGTPGQGLAFF
-,-,TRBV27,TRBJ2-7,TGTGCCAGCAGTCCCGGTCTTAGCGAGCAGTACTTC,CASSPGLSEQYF
-,-,TRBV6-2/TRBV6-3,TRBJ2-7,TGTGCCAGCAGTTACTCGGTCAGGGCCAGCTCCTACGAGCAGTACTTC,CASSYSVRASSYEQYF
few,TRBD1,TRBV27,TRBJ1-1,TGTGCCAGCAGTTTATTACCCGACAGGGGCACTGAAGCTTTCTTT,CASSLLPDRGTEAFF
-,-,TRBV7-6,TRBJ2-2,TGTGCCAGCAGCTTAGCGAGGGCAGGGGTTGCCGGGGAGCTGTTTTTT,CASSLARAGVAGELFF
-,TRBD2,TRBV27,TRBJ2-3,TGTGCCAGCAGTTTACTAGCGGGAGTAGACACAGATACGCAGTATTTT,CASSLLAGVDTDTQYF
-,-,TRBV21-1,TRBJ1-1,TGTGCCAGCAGCAATAAACAGGGTCTAGGGAACACTGAAGCTTTCTTT,CASSNKQGLGNTEAFF
once,TRBD2,TRBV9,TRBJ2-2,TGTGCCAGCAGCGCTCTTGGGACTAGCGGGAGGGCTGGGACCGGGGAGCTGTTTTTT,CASSALGTSGRAGTGELFF
-,-,TRBV27,TRBJ2-6,TGTGCCAGCAGTTTAGTAACAGCTGGGGCCAACGTCCTGACTTTC,CASSLVTAGANVLTF
-,TRBD1,TRBV6-2/TRBV6-3,TRBJ1-4,TGTGCCAGCAGTTACTCAACACCGGGACAGAGGGGAAAACTGTTTTTT,CASSYSTPGQRGKLFF
-,-,TRBV12-3/TRBV12-4,TRBJ2-7,TGTGCCAGCAGTTTGGCAGTCCACTACGAGCAGTACTTC,CASSLAVHYEQYF
-,-,TRBV19,TRBJ2-4,TGTGCCAGTAGTATACAGGGCCTCGACATTCAGTACTTC,CASSIQGLDIQYF
few,TRBD2,TRBV9,TRBJ2-3,TGTGCCAGCAGCCCGGGAGGACTAGCGGTCACAGATACGCAGTATTTT,CASSPGGLAVTDTQYF
-,TRBD2,TRBV5-1,TRBJ2-5,TGCGCCAGCAGCTTTCAGGGACTAGCGCCAGAGGCCCAGTACTTC,CASSFQGLAPEAQYF
-,TRBD1,TRBV6-5,TRBJ2-7,TGTGCCAGTCGGACAGGTACTTACGAGCAGTACTTC,CASRTGTYEQYF
-,-,TRBV6-5,TRBJ1-2,TGTACCAGCAGTTACTCGGCAGGGGAAGGCTACACCTTC,CTSSYSAGEGYTF
-,-,TRBV6-5,TRBJ2-7,TGTGCCAGCAGTTTATCCGGGACGGGAGACGAGCAGTACTTC,CASSLSGTGDEQYF
-,TRBD1,TRBV19,TRBJ2-3,TGTGCCAGTAGTATCCACAGGGGGACCACAGATACGCAGTATTTT,CASSIHRGTTDTQYF
few,TRBD1,TRBV11-1,TRBJ1-3,TGTGCCAGCAGCCCGACAGGGAGTGAAGGAAACACCATATATTTT,CASSPTGSEGNTIYF
once,-,TRBV5-1,TRBJ2-1,TGCGCCAGCAGCTTGGTCGCCGCGGGTGAGCAGTTCTTC,CASSLVAAGEQFF
-,-,TRBV15,TRBJ1-2,TGTGCCACCAGCAGAAACGGGATTAACTATGGCTACACCTTC,CATSRNGINYGYTF
few,-,TRBV27,TRBJ1-1,TGTGCCAGCAGTCGGGGGGGTCTAGAAGCTTTCTTT,CASSRGGLEAFF
-,-,TRBV6-5,TRBJ1-2,TGTGCCAGCAGGAATACAGGGACCGATGGCTACACCTTC,CASRNTGTDGYTF
-,TRBD2,TRBV6-2/TRBV6-3,TRBJ2-7,TGTGCCAGCAGTTACGGGACTAGCGGCTTATACGAGCAGTACTTC,CASSYGTSGLYEQYF
-,TRBD2,TRBV10-1,TRBJ2-5,TGCGCCAGCCCGGGACTAGCGGGAGCGGGGGACCAGTACTTC,CASPGLAGAGDQYF
-,-,TRBV4-1,TRBJ2-5,TGCGCCAGCAGCACTAGGGAGACCCAGTACTTC,CASSTRETQYF
-,TRBD2,TRBV5-6,TRBJ2-7,TGTGCCAGCAGCCCCGGACTAGCGGGGGGCTACGAGCAGTACTTC,CASSPGLAGGYEQYF
-,TRBD1,TRBV18,TRBJ2-1,TGTGCCAGCGCCGGACAGGGGAGTGAGCAGTTCTTC,CASAGQGSEQFF
-,TRBD2,TRBV10-2,TRBJ2-3,TGCGCCAGCAGTGCCGGGAGGGCCGGAGATACGCAGTATTTT,CASSAGRAGDTQYF
-,-,TRBV13,TRBJ1-1,TGTGCCAGCAGAGAACAGGGTAGCACTGAAGCTTTCTTT,CASREQGSTEAFF
-,TRBD2,TRBV9,TRBJ2-1,TGTGCCAGCAGCGTAGTCGGTGGGCTAGCGGATCACAATGAGCAGTTCTTC,CASSVVGGLADHNEQFF
-,-,TRBV7-3,TRBJ2-1,TGTGCCAGCAGCCCGAGCCGGGGAAATGAGCAGTTCTTC,CASSPSRGNEQFF
-,TRBD1,TRBV18,TRBJ1-1,TGTGCCAGCTCACCGCGGGGACAGGTGAACACTGAAGCTTTCTTT,CASSPRGQVNTEAFF
-,-,TRBV28,TRBJ1-2,TGTGCCAGCAGTTCCCCCCCCACCGGGTTTGGCTACACCTTC,CASSSPPTGFGYTF
-,TRBD1,TRBV18,TRBJ2-7,TGTGCCAGCTCACCACAGCTTGAGACAGGGGGTTCCTACGAGCAGTACTTC,CASSPQLETGGSYEQYF
-,-,TRBV4-2,TRBJ1-2,TGTGCCAGCAGCCATTGGACTGGTGGCTACACCTTC,CASSHWTGGYTF
-,-,TRBV6-6,TRBJ1-5,TGTGCCAGCATGCAGGCAGGCCGCAATCAGCCCCAGCATTTT,CASMQAGRNQPQHF